This paragraph covers one T cell receptor (beta chain) sequence. Its antigen remains unknown. Libraries were prepared by immunoSEQ multiplex PCR; TCRdb keeps only in-frame clonotypes and omits some of them. This table holds some 100,000 clones, roughly 80% found once. The sample comes from a study of OX40 agonist ivuxolimab in advanced cancers. Overall study: Patients received intravenous ivuxolimab every 2 weeks at 0.01 to 10 mg/kg. Whole-study findings and limits: Patients who responded partially at 0.1-3.0 mg/kg showed clonal expansion ranking among the lowest. More expanded clones were found, on average, in CD8+ than in CD4+ T cells.

The CDR3 has 18 residues. Trimming cost V 2 bases and J 7 bases, with 24 bases left between them. The germline gives CDR1 GTSNPN, CDR2 SVGIG (reference sequence). The source was CD4+ or CD8+ T cells sorted from blood, collected in a trial of the OX40 agonist ivuxolimab. This TCR derives from an adult with an advanced solid tumor such as melanoma, head and neck, liver or kidney cancer. The chain recombines TRBV30 with TRBJ1-6; D gene uncertain. Here the CDR3 DNA reads TGTGCCTGGAGTTGGGCCAGACACATAGGTGAGCTGAATTCACCCCTCCACTTT. Translating gives CAWSWARHIGELNSPLHF.